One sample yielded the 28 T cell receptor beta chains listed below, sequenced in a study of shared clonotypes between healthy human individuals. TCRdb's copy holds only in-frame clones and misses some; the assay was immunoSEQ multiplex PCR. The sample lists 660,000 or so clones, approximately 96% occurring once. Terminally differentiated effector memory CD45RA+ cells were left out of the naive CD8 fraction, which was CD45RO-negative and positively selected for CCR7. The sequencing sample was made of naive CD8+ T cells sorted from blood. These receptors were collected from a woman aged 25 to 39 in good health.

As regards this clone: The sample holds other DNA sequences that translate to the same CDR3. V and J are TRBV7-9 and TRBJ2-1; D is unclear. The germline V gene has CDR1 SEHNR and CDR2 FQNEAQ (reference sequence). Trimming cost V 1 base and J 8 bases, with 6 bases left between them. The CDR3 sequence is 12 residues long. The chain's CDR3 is CASSLGGDEQFF. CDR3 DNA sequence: TGTGCCAGCAGCTTAGGCGGCGATGAGCAGTTCTTC.

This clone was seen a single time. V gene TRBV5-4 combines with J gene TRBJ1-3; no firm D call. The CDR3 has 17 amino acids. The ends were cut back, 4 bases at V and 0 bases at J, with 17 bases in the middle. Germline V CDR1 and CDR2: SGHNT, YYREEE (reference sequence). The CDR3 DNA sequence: TGTGCCAGCAGCACGGACGAGGCTGATTACTCTGGAAACACCATATATTTT. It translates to CASSTDEADYSGNTIYF.

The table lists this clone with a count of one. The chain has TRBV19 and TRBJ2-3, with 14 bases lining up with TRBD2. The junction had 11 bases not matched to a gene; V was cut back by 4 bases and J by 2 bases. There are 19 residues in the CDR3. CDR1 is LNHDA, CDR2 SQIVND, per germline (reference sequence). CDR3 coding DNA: TGTGCCAGTAGTACCGGGACTAGCGGGAGAGGGGCACCCACAGATACGCAGTATTTT. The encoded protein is CASSTGTSGRGAPTDTQYF.

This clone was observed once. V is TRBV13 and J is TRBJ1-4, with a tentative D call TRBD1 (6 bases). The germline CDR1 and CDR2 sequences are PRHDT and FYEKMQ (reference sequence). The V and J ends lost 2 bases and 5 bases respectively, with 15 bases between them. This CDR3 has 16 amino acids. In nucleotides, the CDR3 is TGTGCCAGCAGCTTAAAAGGGGGGGCCGACAATGAAAAACTGTTTTTT. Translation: CASSLKGGADNEKLFF.

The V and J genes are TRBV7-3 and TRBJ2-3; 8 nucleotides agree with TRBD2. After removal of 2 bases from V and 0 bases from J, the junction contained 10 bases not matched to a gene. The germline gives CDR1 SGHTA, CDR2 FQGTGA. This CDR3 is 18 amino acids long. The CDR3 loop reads CASSLGGTGLASTDTQYF. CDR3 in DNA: TGTGCCAGCAGCTTAGGGGGGACCGGACTAGCTAGCACAGATACGCAGTATTTT.

CDR3 sequence (DNA): TGCAGCGGGATTACAGGGAGCGGCTACACCTTC. Translation gives CSGITGSGYTF. This chain connects TRBV29-1 to TRBJ1-2, with a possible D match to TRBD1 (6 bases). The V end was cut by 7 bases, the J end by 8 bases, with 14 bases between. The CDR3 has 11 residues. Germline V gene data show CDR1 as SQVTM and CDR2 as ANQGSEA.

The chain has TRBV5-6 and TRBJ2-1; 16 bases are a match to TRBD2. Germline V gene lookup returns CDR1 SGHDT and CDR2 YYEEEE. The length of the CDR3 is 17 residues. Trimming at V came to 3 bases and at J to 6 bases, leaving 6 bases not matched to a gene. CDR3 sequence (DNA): TGTGCCAGCAGCTCACCGGGACTAGCGGGAGGGCCCAATGAGCAGTTCTTC. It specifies CASSSPGLAGGPNEQFF.

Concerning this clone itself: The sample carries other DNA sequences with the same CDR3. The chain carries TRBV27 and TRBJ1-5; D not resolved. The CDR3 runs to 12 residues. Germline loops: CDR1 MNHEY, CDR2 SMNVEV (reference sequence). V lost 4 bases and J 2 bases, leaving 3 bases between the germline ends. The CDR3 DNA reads TGTGCCAGCAGTTCCGGCAATCAGCCCCAGCATTTT. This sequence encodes CASSSGNQPQHF.

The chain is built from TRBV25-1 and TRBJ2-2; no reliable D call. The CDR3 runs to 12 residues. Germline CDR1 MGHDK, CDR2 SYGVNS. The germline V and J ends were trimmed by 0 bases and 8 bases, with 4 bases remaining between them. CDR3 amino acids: CASSEYSGELFF. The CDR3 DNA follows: TGTGCCAGCAGTGAATATTCTGGGGAGCTGTTTTTT.

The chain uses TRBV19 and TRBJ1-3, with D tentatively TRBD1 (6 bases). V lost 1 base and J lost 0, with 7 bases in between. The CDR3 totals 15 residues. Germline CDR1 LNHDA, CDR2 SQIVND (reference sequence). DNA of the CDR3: TGTGCCAGTAGTATAGGGACAGCCTCTGGAAACACCATATATTTT. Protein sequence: CASSIGTASGNTIYF.

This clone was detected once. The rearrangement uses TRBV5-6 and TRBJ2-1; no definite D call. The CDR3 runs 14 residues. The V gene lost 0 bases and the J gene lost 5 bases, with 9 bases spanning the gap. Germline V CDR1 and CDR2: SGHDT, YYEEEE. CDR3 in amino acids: CASSLGSQDNEQFF. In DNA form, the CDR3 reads TGTGCCAGCAGCTTGGGGTCGCAAGACAATGAGCAGTTCTTC.

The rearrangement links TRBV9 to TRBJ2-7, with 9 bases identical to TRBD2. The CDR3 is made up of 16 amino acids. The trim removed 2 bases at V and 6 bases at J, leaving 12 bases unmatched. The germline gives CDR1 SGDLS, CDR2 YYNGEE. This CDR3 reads CASSVTPSGRLAEQYF. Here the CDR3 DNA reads TGTGCCAGCAGCGTGACCCCCAGCGGGAGGCTTGCCGAGCAGTACTTC.

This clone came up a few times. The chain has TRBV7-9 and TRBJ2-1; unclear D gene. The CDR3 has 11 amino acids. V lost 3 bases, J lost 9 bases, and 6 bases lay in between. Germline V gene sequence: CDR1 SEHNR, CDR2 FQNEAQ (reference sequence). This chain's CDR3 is CASSLSPEQFF. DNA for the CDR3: TGTGCCAGCAGCTTGAGTCCTGAGCAGTTCTTC.

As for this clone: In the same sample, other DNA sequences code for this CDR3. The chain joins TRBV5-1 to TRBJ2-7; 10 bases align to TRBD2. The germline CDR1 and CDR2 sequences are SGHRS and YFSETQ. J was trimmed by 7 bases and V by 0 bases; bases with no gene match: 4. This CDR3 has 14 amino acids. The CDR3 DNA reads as TGCGCCAGCAGCTTGGGGCTAGCGGGGGATGAGCAGTACTTC. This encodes CASSLGLAGDEQYF.

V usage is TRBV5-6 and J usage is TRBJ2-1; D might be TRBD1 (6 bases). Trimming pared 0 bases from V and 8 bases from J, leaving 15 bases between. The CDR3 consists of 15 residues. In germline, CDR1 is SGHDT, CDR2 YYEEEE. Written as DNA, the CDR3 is TGTGCCAGCAGCTTGGATTGGGGGCCTATCGATGAGCAGTTCTTC. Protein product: CASSLDWGPIDEQFF.

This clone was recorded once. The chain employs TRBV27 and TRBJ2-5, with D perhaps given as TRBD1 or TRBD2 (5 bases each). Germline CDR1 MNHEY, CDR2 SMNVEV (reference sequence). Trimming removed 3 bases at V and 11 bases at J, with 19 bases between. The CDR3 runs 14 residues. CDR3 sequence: CASSFRSGQGEQYF. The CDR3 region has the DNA TGTGCCAGCAGTTTTAGGAGCGGCCAAGGGGAGCAGTACTTC.

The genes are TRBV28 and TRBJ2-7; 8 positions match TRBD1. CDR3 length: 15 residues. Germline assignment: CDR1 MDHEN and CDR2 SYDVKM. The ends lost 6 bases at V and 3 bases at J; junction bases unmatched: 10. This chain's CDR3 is CASRGGDRGYYEQYF. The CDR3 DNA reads TGTGCCAGCAGAGGGGGAGACAGGGGATACTACGAGCAGTACTTC. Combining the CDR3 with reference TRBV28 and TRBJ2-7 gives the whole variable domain DVKVTQSSRYLVKRTGEKVFLECVQDMDHENMFWYRQDPGLGLRLIYFSYDVKMKEKGDIPEGYSVSREKKERFSLILESASTNQTSMYLCASRGGDRGYYEQYFGPGTRLTVT.

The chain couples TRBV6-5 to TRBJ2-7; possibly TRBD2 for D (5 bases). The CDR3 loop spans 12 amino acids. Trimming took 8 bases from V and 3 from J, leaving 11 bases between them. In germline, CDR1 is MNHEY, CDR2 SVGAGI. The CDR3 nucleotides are TGTGCCAGCGGAGGAGCTATCTACGAGCAGTACTTC. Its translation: CASGGAIYEQYF.

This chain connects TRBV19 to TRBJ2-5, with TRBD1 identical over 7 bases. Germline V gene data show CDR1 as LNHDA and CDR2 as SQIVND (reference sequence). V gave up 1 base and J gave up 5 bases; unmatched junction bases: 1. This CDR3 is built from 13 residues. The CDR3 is CASSIVQGETQYF. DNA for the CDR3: TGTGCCAGTAGTATAGTACAGGGGGAGACCCAGTACTTC.

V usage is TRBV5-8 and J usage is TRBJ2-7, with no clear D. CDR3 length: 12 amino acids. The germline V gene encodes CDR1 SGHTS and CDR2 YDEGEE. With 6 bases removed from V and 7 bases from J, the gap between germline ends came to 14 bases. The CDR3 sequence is CASTDLTPEQYF. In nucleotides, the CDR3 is TGTGCCAGCACCGACCTAACACCGGAGCAGTACTTC.

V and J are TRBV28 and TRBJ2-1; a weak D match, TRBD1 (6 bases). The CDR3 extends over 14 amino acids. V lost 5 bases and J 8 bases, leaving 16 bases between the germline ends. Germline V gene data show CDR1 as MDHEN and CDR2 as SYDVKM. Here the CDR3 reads CASSPLTGFDEQFF. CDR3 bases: TGTGCCAGCAGTCCGCTGACAGGATTCGATGAGCAGTTCTTC.

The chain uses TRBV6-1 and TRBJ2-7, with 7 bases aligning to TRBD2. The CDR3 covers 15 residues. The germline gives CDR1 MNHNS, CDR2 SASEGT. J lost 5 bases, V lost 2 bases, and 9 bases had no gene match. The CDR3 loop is CASSENLASGHEQYF. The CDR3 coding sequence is TGTGCCAGCAGTGAAAATCTGGCTAGCGGACACGAGCAGTACTTC.

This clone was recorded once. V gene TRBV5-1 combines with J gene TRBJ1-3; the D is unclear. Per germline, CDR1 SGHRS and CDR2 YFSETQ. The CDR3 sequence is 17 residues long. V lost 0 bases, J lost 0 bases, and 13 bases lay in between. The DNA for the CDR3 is TGCGCCAGCAGCTTGGTGGCTGGAGACTTCTCTGGAAACACCATATATTTT. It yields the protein CASSLVAGDFSGNTIYF. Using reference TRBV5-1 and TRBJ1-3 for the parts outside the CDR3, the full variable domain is KAGVTQTPRYLIKTRGQQVTLSCSPISGHRSVSWYQQTPGQGLQFLFEYFSETQRNKGNFPGRFSGRQFSNSRSEMNVSTLELGDSALYLCASSLVAGDFSGNTIYFGEGSWLTVV.

The CDR3 region is CASSLDQLSKVGGELFF. For the CDR3, the DNA is TGTGCCAGCAGCCTCGATCAGTTGAGTAAGGTCGGCGGGGAGCTGTTTTTT. The V call is TRBV7-6, the J call TRBJ2-2, with D hard to call. The germline gives CDR1 SGHVS, CDR2 FNYEAQ. The CDR3 runs to 17 residues. The V end lost 5 bases, the J end lost 7 bases, and 23 bases lay between the germline ends. Drawing the rest from reference TRBV7-6 and TRBJ2-2, the complete variable domain is GAGVSQSPRYKVTKRGQDVALRCDPISGHVSLYWYRQALGQGPEFLTYFNYEAQQDKSGLPNDRFSAERPEGSISTLTIQRTEQRDSAMYRCASSLDQLSKVGGELFFGEGSRLTVL.

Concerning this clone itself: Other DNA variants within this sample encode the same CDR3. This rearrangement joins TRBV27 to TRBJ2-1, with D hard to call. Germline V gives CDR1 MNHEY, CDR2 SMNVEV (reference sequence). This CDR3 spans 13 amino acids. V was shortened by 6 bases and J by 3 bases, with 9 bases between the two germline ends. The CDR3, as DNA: TGTGCCAGCAGCCTCAGAGGCTACAATGAGCAGTTCTTC. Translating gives CASSLRGYNEQFF.

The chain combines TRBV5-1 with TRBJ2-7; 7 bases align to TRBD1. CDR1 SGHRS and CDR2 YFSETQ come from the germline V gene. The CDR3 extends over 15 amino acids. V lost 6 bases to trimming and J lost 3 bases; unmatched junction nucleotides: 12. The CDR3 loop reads CASNVDRDSIYEQYF. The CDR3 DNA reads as TGCGCCAGCAACGTCGACAGGGACAGTATCTACGAGCAGTACTTC.

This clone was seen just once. The CDR3 sequence is CASSLGGRNQPQHF. DNA of the CDR3: TGTGCCAGCAGCTTGGGAGGGCGCAATCAGCCCCAGCATTTT. The chain joins TRBV5-8 to TRBJ1-5; D unresolved. In germline, CDR1 is SGHTS, CDR2 YDEGEE. The CDR3 is made up of 14 amino acids. Trimming took off 0 bases at V and 2 bases at J, with 6 bases between the two ends.

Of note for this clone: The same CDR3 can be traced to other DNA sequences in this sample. DNA for the CDR3: TGTGCCAGCAGTTCGGACAGGGGCTACGAGCAGTACTTC. It is translated as CASSSDRGYEQYF. This chain joins TRBV6-5 and TRBJ2-7; 9 nucleotides line up with TRBD1. The CDR3 runs 13 residues. Trimming removed 4 bases from V and 3 bases from J; junction bases left unmatched: 1. In germline, CDR1 is MNHEY, CDR2 SVGAGI.